These T cell receptor beta chains were read from a single sample in a study of T cell responses to AZD1222 COVID-19 vaccine. Some clones are missing from TCRdb's copy, which holds only in-frame ones; the method was immunoSEQ multiplex PCR. The sample shows around 140,000 clones, 65% to 90% of them seen only once. Sequenced here: peripheral blood, sampled 28 days after the second dose of the MenACWY control vaccine. These receptors originate from an adult who received the MenACWY meningococcal vaccine as a control. CDR3s include the opening cysteine and the closing phenylalanine or tryptophan. Fields, in order: D gene, clone size, J gene, V gene, CDR3 protein, CDR3 DNA. The D gene is left open where the match is weak. Not every row has a clone size; where given, it reads once, few, many or a size class.

>.|.|TRBJ1-5|TRBV15
CATSRDRGNQPQHF
TGTGCCACCAGCAGAGATCGAGGGAATCAGCCCCAGCATTTT
>.|.|TRBJ2-2|TRBV5-1
CASRVREAGELFF
TGCGCCAGCAGAGTCAGGGAGGCCGGGGAGCTGTTTTTT
>TRBD1|.|TRBJ2-4|TRBV7-3
CASSPGTGLAKNIQYF
TGTGCCAGCAGCCCTGGGACAGGTTTAGCCAAAAACATTCAGTACTTC
>.|.|TRBJ2-3|TRBV5-1
CASSTVGDGTDTQYF
TGCGCCAGCAGCACCGTGGGAGACGGGACGGATACGCAGTATTTT
>.|.|TRBJ1-1|TRBV7-2
CASSLGVLLNTEAFF
TGTGCCAGCAGCTTAGGGGTCCTTCTGAACACTGAAGCTTTCTTT
>.|.|TRBJ1-1|TRBV19
CASSTLGGTEAFF
TGTGCCAGTAGTACCCTGGGGGGCACTGAAGCTTTCTTT
>.|.|TRBJ1-3|TRBV15
CATSRVQAYSGNTIYF
TGTGCCACCAGCAGAGTACAGGCATACTCTGGAAACACCATATATTTT
>.|.|TRBJ1-2|TRBV30
CAWSVGGLGGYTF
TGTGCCTGGAGTGTCGGGGGGCTTGGTGGCTACACCTTC
>.|.|TRBJ2-7|TRBV7-2
CASSLGLGVTYEQYF
TGTGCCAGCAGCTTAGGCTTGGGCGTCACCTACGAGCAGTACTTC
>.|.|TRBJ1-5|TRBV3-1/TRBV3-2
CASSQEEQSRRPQHF
TGTGCCAGCAGCCAAGAGGAACAGTCAAGACGGCCCCAGCATTTT
>.|.|TRBJ2-3|TRBV12-5
CASGSVRDFSRADTQYF
TGTGCTAGTGGTTCGGTGAGGGACTTCTCGCGGGCAGATACGCAGTATTTT
>.|.|TRBJ1-3|TRBV5-4
CASSSGRVSGNTIYF
TGTGCCAGCAGCTCCGGCAGAGTCTCTGGAAACACCATATATTTT
>.|.|TRBJ1-3|TRBV9
CASSVALTRGNTIYF
TGTGCCAGCAGCGTAGCTTTAACAAGAGGAAACACCATATATTTT
>.|.|TRBJ1-2|TRBV19
CATRGRGRGGYGYTF
TGTGCCACCCGAGGGCGGGGCCGTGGCGGCTATGGCTACACCTTC
>.|.|TRBJ2-3|TRBV29-1
CSVELRGTDTQYF
TGCAGCGTTGAACTCCGGGGAACAGATACGCAGTATTTT
>TRBD2|.|TRBJ2-1|TRBV27
CASSFGGGAFRQFF
TGTGCCAGCAGTTTTGGCGGGGGGGCATTTCGGCAGTTCTTC
>TRBD1|.|TRBJ1-1|TRBV25-1
CASMRTGGYREAFF
TGTGCCAGCATGCGGACAGGGGGATACCGTGAAGCTTTCTTT
>.|.|TRBJ2-1|TRBV7-8
CASSFRNTYNEQFF
TGTGCCAGCAGCTTTCGAAATACCTACAATGAGCAGTTCTTC
>.|once|TRBJ2-1|TRBV7-3
CASSLNGDLYNEQFF
TGTGCCAGCAGCTTAAACGGAGATCTTTACAATGAGCAGTTCTTC
>.|few|TRBJ1-3|TRBV5-6
CASSPAGSLGNTIYF
TGTGCCAGCAGCCCCGCGGGGTCACTTGGAAACACCATATATTTT
>TRBD1|once|TRBJ1-2|TRBV5-4
CASSLGQGAKGYGYTF
TGTGCCAGCAGCTTGGGACAGGGGGCTAAGGGATATGGCTACACCTTC
>.|.|TRBJ1-5|TRBV3-1/TRBV3-2
CASTQGSSNQPQHF
TGTGCCAGCACCCAGGGGAGTAGCAATCAGCCCCAGCATTTT
>.|.|TRBJ1-1|TRBV27
CASSHPGTEAFF
TGTGCCAGCAGTCACCCAGGGACTGAAGCTTTCTTT
>.|.|TRBJ2-7|TRBV13
CASSQGEGGVYEQYF
TGTGCCAGCAGCCAGGGAGAGGGAGGAGTCTACGAGCAGTACTTC
>.|few|TRBJ1-1|TRBV29-1
CSVVGIEQAFF
TGCAGCGTTGTGGGGATCGAACAAGCTTTCTTT
>.|.|TRBJ2-5|TRBV5-1
CASSFQVQETQYF
TGCGCCAGCAGCTTCCAGGTCCAAGAGACCCAGTACTTC
>.|.|TRBJ1-2|TRBV27
CASSLSRDSYGYTF
TGTGCCAGCAGTTTATCCAGAGACAGCTATGGCTACACCTTC
>.|.|TRBJ1-3|TRBV10-3
CAIGPGYSGNTIYF
TGTGCCATCGGCCCAGGGTACTCTGGAAACACCATATATTTT
>.|.|TRBJ2-1|TRBV12-5
CASGLVLDGQRSYNEQFF
TGTGCTAGTGGTTTGGTACTAGACGGCCAGAGGTCCTACAATGAGCAGTTCTTC
>.|.|TRBJ2-1|TRBV9
CASRPTASAGQFF
TGTGCCAGCCGACCAACGGCTTCAGCCGGGCAGTTCTTC
>.|.|TRBJ1-3|TRBV4-2
CASSQDPGNTIYF
TGTGCCAGCAGCCAAGATCCTGGAAACACCATATATTTT
>TRBD1|.|TRBJ2-7|TRBV11-2
CASSPGGTGSYEQYF
TGTGCCAGCAGCCCCGGGGGGACAGGGTCCTACGAGCAGTACTTC
>TRBD1|.|TRBJ1-1|TRBV5-6
CASSATRGKAFF
TGTGCCAGCAGCGCCACCAGGGGGAAAGCTTTCTTT
>.|.|TRBJ2-3|TRBV11-3
CASNAGQTDTQYF
TGTGCCAGCAACGCTGGACAAACAGATACGCAGTATTTT
>TRBD1|.|TRBJ1-2|TRBV27
CASSLDRAYGYTF
TGTGCCAGCAGCCTCGACAGGGCCTATGGCTACACCTTC